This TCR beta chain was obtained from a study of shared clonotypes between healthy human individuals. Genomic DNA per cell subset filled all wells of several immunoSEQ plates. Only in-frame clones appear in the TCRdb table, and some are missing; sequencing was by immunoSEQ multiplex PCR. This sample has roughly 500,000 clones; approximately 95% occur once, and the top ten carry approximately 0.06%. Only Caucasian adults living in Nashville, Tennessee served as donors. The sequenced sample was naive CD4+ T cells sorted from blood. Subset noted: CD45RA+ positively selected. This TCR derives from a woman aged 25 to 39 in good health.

For the CDR3, the DNA is TGTGCCAGTAGTATGGGGGGGGACCCCAATCAGCCCCAGCATTTT. It yields the protein CASSMGGDPNQPQHF. V and J are TRBV19 and TRBJ1-5, with a weak D call TRBD1 (5 bases). The CDR3 loop spans 15 amino acids. The V gene's germline CDR1 is LNHDA and CDR2 SQIVND (reference sequence). The V and J ends lost 3 bases and 3 bases respectively, with 12 bases between them.